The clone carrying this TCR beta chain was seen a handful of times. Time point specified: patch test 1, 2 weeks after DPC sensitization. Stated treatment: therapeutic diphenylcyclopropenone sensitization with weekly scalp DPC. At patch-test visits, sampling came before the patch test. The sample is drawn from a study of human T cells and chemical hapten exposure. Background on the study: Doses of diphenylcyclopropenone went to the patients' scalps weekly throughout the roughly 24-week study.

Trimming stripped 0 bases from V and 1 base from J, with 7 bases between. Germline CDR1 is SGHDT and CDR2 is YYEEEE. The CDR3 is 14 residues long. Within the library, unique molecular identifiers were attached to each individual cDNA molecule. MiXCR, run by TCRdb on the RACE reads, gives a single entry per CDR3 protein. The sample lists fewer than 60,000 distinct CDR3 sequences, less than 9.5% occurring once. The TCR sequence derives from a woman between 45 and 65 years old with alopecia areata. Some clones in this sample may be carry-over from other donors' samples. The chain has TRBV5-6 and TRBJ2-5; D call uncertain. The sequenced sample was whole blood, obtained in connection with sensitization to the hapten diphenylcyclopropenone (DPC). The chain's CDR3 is CASSLGLGQETQYF. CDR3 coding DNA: TGTGCCAGCAGCTTGGGACTCGGCCAAGAGACCCAGTACTTC.